Listed below are T cell receptor beta chains from one sample, sequenced in a study of cytomegalovirus exposure and HLA in healthy donors. TCRdb's table, derived via immunoSEQ multiplex PCR, lists solely in-frame clones and lacks some. This sample has about 160,000 clones, with roughly 84% found just once. The specimen was PBMCs. The receptors derive from a man younger than 35 in good health and CMV-seronegative. CDR3s include the opening cysteine and the closing phenylalanine or tryptophan. The D gene is left open where the match is weak. Not all rows give a size; the values are once, few, many and, for expanded clones, a class.

J gene | D gene | V gene | clone size | CDR3 DNA | CDR3 protein
TRBJ1-1 | . | TRBV19 | few | TGTGCCAGTAGTAGGAGGAACACTGAAGCTTTCTTT | CASSRRNTEAFF
TRBJ1-1 | . | TRBV2 | . | TGTGCCAGCAGTTTGGGACAGAACACTGAAGCTTTCTTT | CASSLGQNTEAFF
TRBJ2-1 | TRBD2 | TRBV7-2 | . | TGTGCCAGCAGCTTAGCGGGAGGGCCGTACAATGAGCAGTTCTTC | CASSLAGGPYNEQFF
TRBJ2-2 | . | TRBV7-8 | . | TGTGCCAGCAGCAAGGGTAGGGGGAACGGGGAGCTGTTTTTT | CASSKGRGNGELFF
TRBJ2-3 | TRBD2 | TRBV28 | . | TGTGCCAGCAGCTCTAGCGGGGGCCGGGGGCCCACAGATACGCAGTATTTT | CASSSSGGRGPTDTQYF
TRBJ2-2 | . | TRBV6-5 | . | TGTGCCAGCAGTTACTCGATGTTAGTTTCCACCGGGGAGCTGTTTTTT | CASSYSMLVSTGELFF
TRBJ1-4 | . | TRBV5-1 | . | TGCGCCAGCAGCTTGATCGGTGCAACTAATGAAAAACTGTTTTTT | CASSLIGATNEKLFF
TRBJ2-7 | . | TRBV2 | . | TGTGCCAGCAGTGAAGCCGCAGGGTACCACGAGCAGTACTTC | CASSEAAGYHEQYF
TRBJ1-2 | . | TRBV5-1 | . | TGCGCCAGCAGCTCTGGGCCTGACAACTATGGCTACACCTTC | CASSSGPDNYGYTF
TRBJ2-1 | TRBD2 | TRBV18 | . | TGCGCCAGCTCACCACAACTAGCGGGAGTCGGCAATGAGCAGTTCTTC | CASSPQLAGVGNEQFF
TRBJ1-1 | . | TRBV19 | . | TGTGCCTCCTACGGGGGACCGATTGAAGCTTTCTTT | CASYGGPIEAFF
TRBJ2-1 | . | TRBV29-1 | . | TGCAGTATACACCTGACTGTGAACAATGAGCAGTTCTTC | CSIHLTVNNEQFF
TRBJ2-1 | TRBD2 | TRBV28 | . | TGTGCCAGCAGTGGGGGACTAGCGGATCTCTCCTACAATGAGCAGTTCTTC | CASSGGLADLSYNEQFF
TRBJ1-2 | . | TRBV9 | . | TGTGCCAGCAGCGTAGCTACAGGACGGCGGAGATATGGCTACACCTTC | CASSVATGRRRYGYTF
TRBJ2-1 | TRBD1 | TRBV9 | . | TGTGCCAGCAGCGAGGGACAGCGCGGCTACAATGAGCAGTTCTTC | CASSEGQRGYNEQFF
TRBJ2-5 | . | TRBV27 | . | TGTGCCAGCAGTAAGTTGGGCCCCCAAGAGACCCAGTACTTC | CASSKLGPQETQYF
TRBJ1-2 | TRBD1 | TRBV10-3 | . | TGTGCCATCAGTTCCGGGACAGGGGACTATGGCTACACCTTC | CAISSGTGDYGYTF
TRBJ1-6 | TRBD1 | TRBV27 | . | TGTGCCAGCAGTAGATCGGGACAGCCTAATTCACCCCTCCACTTT | CASSRSGQPNSPLHF
TRBJ1-4 | . | TRBV4-3 | . | TGCGCCAGCAGCCAAGACCGGGTATCCCTTACTAATGAAAAACTGTTTTTT | CASSQDRVSLTNEKLFF
TRBJ2-2 | TRBD2 | TRBV28 | . | TGTGCCAGCAGTCCCTCAGCGGGAGGGCCCGGGGAGCTGTTTTTT | CASSPSAGGPGELFF
TRBJ1-5 | . | TRBV2 | . | TGTGCCAGCAGTGGAGACAATCAGCCCCAGCATTTT | CASSGDNQPQHF
TRBJ1-4 | . | TRBV28 | once | TGTGCCAGCAACCCTGGGGACTCCATTGCAACTAATGAAAAACTGTTTTTT | CASNPGDSIATNEKLFF